A selection of T cell receptor beta chains follows, all from one sample in a study of human T cells and chemical hapten exposure. TCRdb ran MiXCR on the RACE reads and lists one entry per CDR3 protein. The data hold about 190,000 distinct CDR3 sequences, with more than 20% observed a single time. This specimen consisted of whole blood, obtained in connection with sensitization to the hapten diphenylcyclopropenone (DPC). These receptors all come from a woman in her forties with alopecia areata. Some clones in this sample may be carry-over from other donors' samples. The CDR3 runs from the conserved cysteine through the conserved F or W.

>TRBJ1-5|14|TRBV7-9
CASSPSSSNQPQHF
>TRBJ2-5|12|TRBV6-5
CASSPPAGPVLF
>TRBJ2-4|12|TRBV20-1
CSARDLGDIQYF
>TRBJ2-1|13|TRBV2
CASSEETDNEQFF
>TRBJ1-1|17|TRBV5-4
CASSLVWTGAMNTEAFF
>TRBJ2-3|15|TRBV14
CASRRQGASTDTQYF
>TRBJ1-6|12|TRBV20-1
CSARDPNSPLHF
>TRBJ2-3|17|TRBV28
CASEKDREGRSTDTQYF
>TRBJ1-1|13|TRBV9
CAAGAAQGTEAFF
>TRBJ2-7|12|TRBV29-1
CSVALNTYEQYF
>TRBJ1-1|14|TRBV18
CASSPRTGNTEAFF
>TRBJ2-1|17|TRBV27
CASPSLDRTDRPNEQFF
>TRBJ1-6|14|TRBV7-3
CASSQRGRDSPLHF
>TRBJ1-6|14|TRBV4-2
CASSQGYRNSPLHF
>TRBJ1-5|14|TRBV29-1
CSPFGGPSNQPQHF
>TRBJ2-5|14|TRBV28
CASSFRPTEETQYF
>TRBJ2-7|11|TRBV6-6
CASSPQVEQYF
>TRBJ1-5|14|TRBV20-1
CSATLGWGGQPQHF
>TRBJ2-1|19|TRBV4-2
CASSRGGLAGGPSHNEQFF
>TRBJ2-1|17|TRBV6-6
CASTQRGGTSSYNEQFF
>TRBJ2-3|17|TRBV20-1
CSARSSFRAGGPDTQYF
>TRBJ2-7|16|TRBV28
CASSSPGTGSGYEQYF
>TRBJ2-7|13|TRBV28
CASSSGQGWEQYF
>TRBJ1-2|13|TRBV29-1
CSVEEQGVNGYTF
>TRBJ2-7|13|TRBV6-5
CASSYPNSYEQYF
>TRBJ1-6|14|TRBV5-6
CASSPTGVVAPLHF
>TRBJ1-6|12|TRBV7-2
CASSLEVPPLHF
>TRBJ2-5|16|TRBV5-4
CASSLRLAGSQETQYF
>TRBJ2-3|11|TRBV11-2
CASSVSDTQYF
>TRBJ2-7|15|TRBV11-1
CASRSGGRERNEQYF
>TRBJ2-7|15|TRBV20-1
CSARDRDRSSYEQYF
>TRBJ2-3|13|TRBV6-4
CASSKDSTDTQYF
>TRBJ1-1|15|TRBV6-2/TRBV6-3
CASSYPLGQYTEAFF